The 30 T cell receptor beta chains below were found in one sample sequenced in a study of shared clonotypes between healthy human individuals. Sequenced by immunoSEQ multiplex PCR; TCRdb stores in-frame clones only, minus some. The sample lists roughly 1,000,000 clones; about 80% were seen once. Sequencing used memory CD4+ T cells from PBMCs. Documented subset: CD45RA-negative fraction. The receptors come from a man aged 18 to 35 in good health. Some clones in this sample may be carry-over from other donors' samples.

This clone occurred once. The chain links TRBV15 to TRBJ2-1; TRBD2 matches at 13 bases. The V gene's germline CDR1 is LNHNV and CDR2 YYDKDF (reference sequence). CDR3 length: 18 residues. J gave up 7 bases and V 3 bases, and 12 bases lay outside the gene matches. In nucleotides, the CDR3 is TGTGCCACCAGCAGGGACCGGACTAGCGGGAGTGTGTTTAATGAGCAGTTCTTC. It translates to CATSRDRTSGSVFNEQFF.

The rearrangement links TRBV28 to TRBJ1-1; TRBD1 agrees at 11 bases. CDR1 MDHEN and CDR2 SYDVKM come from the germline V gene. The V gene end was trimmed by 8 bases and the J gene end by 8 bases; junction bases not matched to a gene: 16. The CDR3 is 16 residues long. The CDR3, as DNA: TGTGCCAGCCTTTTTTGGACAGGGGGCCTTGTAGTGGAAGCTTTCTTT. Amino acid sequence: CASLFWTGGLVVEAFF.

This clone has a handful of counts. The chain carries TRBV7-2 and TRBJ1-2; D is unclear. Germline assignment: CDR1 SGHTA and CDR2 FQGNSA. This CDR3 has 12 amino acids. Trimming cost V 2 bases and J 4 bases, with 5 bases left between them. CDR3 loop: CASSLSGYGYTF. The CDR3 DNA reads TGTGCCAGCAGCTTATCCGGCTATGGCTACACCTTC.

For this clone: Other DNA sequences in this sample translate to the same CDR3. This chain's CDR3 is CASSLKTGMNTEAFF. The CDR3 DNA reads TGCGCCAGCAGCTTAAAGACGGGAATGAACACTGAAGCTTTCTTT. V gene TRBV5-1 combines with J gene TRBJ1-1; unclear D gene. The ends were cut back, 2 bases at V and 0 bases at J, with 11 bases in the middle. The CDR3 totals 15 residues. CDR1 SGHRS and CDR2 YFSETQ come from the germline V gene.

The chain employs TRBV7-8 and TRBJ1-2; D perhaps matches TRBD1 (5 bases). Germline V gene data show CDR1 as SGHVS and CDR2 as FQNEAQ. V lost 5 bases and J lost 0, with 16 bases in between. This CDR3 contains 16 residues. The CDR3 spells CASSRSGTAANYGYTF. The CDR3 DNA reads TGTGCCAGCAGCCGCTCCGGGACGGCAGCTAACTATGGCTACACCTTC.

With regard to this clone: Other DNA sequences from this sample encode an identical CDR3 as well. The chain uses TRBV2 and TRBJ2-2; D is unclear. CDR3 size: 12 residues. V was cut by 7 bases and J by 4 bases, with 7 bases left in between. CDR1 is SNHLY, CDR2 FYNNEI, per germline. This chain's CDR3 is CASTLSTGELFF. The CDR3 bases are TGTGCCAGCACCCTCAGCACCGGGGAGCTGTTTTTT. Full variable domain (missing parts from reference TRBV2 and TRBJ2-2): EPEVTQTPSHQVTQMGQEVILRCVPISNHLYFYWYRQILGQKVEFLVSFYNNEISEKSEIFDDQFSVERPDGSNFTLKIRSTKLEDSAMYFCASTLSTGELFFGEGSRLTVL.

V is TRBV5-4 and J is TRBJ2-1; tentative D call: TRBD2 (6 bases). The V end was cut by 3 bases, the J end by 9 bases, with 7 bases between. The CDR3 length is 11 residues. CDR1 is SGHNT, CDR2 YYREEE, per germline (reference sequence). The CDR3 protein is CASSSGGEQFF. The CDR3 DNA is TGTGCCAGCAGCTCCGGGGGTGAGCAGTTCTTC. The whole variable domain, remainder taken from reference TRBV5-4 and TRBJ2-1, is ETGVTQSPTHLIKTRGQQVTLRCSSQSGHNTVSWYQQALGQGPQFIFQYYREEENGRGNFPPRFSGLQFPNYSSELNVNALELDDSALYLCASSSGGEQFFGPGTRLTVL.

The rearrangement joins TRBV27 to TRBJ1-2; no clear D. This CDR3 comprises 12 residues. V was trimmed by 6 bases and J by 6 bases, leaving 11 bases between them. CDR1 and CDR2 (germline): MNHEY, SMNVEV (reference sequence). The CDR3 sequence: CASRGYKDGYTF. The CDR3 DNA sequence: TGTGCCAGCAGGGGGTATAAAGATGGCTACACCTTC.

The rearrangement links TRBV21-1 to TRBJ2-7; TRBD2 was called by the table and not checked on the DNA. TRBV21-1 is noted as a pseudogene. The CDR3 is 16 amino acids. The CDR3 protein is CASSVPPGLKTYEQYF. The CDR3 coding sequence is TGTGCCAGCAGCGTACCCCCCGGGTTAAAGACCTACGAGCAGTACTTC.

The J gene is TRBJ2-2, the V gene TRBV6-6, with D possibly TRBD2 on 5 matching bases. The length of the CDR3 is 14 residues. V was cut by 8 bases and J by 2 bases, with 12 bases left in between. Germline CDR1 is MNHNY and CDR2 is SVGAGI (reference sequence). DNA of the CDR3: TGTGCCAGCCGATGGACTGAAAACACCGGGGAGCTGTTTTTT. This gives the protein CASRWTENTGELFF.

This chain joins TRBV5-4 and TRBJ2-7; 7 bases are shared with TRBD1. The J segment lost 2 bases and the V segment lost 4 bases, leaving 9 bases of the junction unmatched. The germline CDR1 and CDR2 sequences are SGHNT and YYREEE (reference sequence). CDR3 size: 15 residues. The CDR3 DNA sequence: TGTGCCAGCAGCGCGAGGACAGGCGCTGCCTACGAGCAGTACTTC. Its protein product is CASSARTGAAYEQYF. Variable domain in full (rest from reference TRBV5-4 and TRBJ2-7): ETGVTQSPTHLIKTRGQQVTLRCSSQSGHNTVSWYQQALGQGPQFIFQYYREEENGRGNFPPRFSGLQFPNYSSELNVNALELDDSALYLCASSARTGAAYEQYFGPGTRLTVT.

The genes are TRBV6-4 and TRBJ2-5; D is perhaps TRBD2 (6 bases). The CDR3 length is 14 residues. Germline V gives CDR1 MRHNA, CDR2 SNTAGT. Trimming cost V 7 bases and J 1 base, with 13 bases left between them. The CDR3 region has the DNA TGTGCCAGCACCGTCATAGCGGCCCAAGAGACCCAGTACTTC. Translating it yields CASTVIAAQETQYF.

The V call is TRBV7-9, the J call TRBJ1-1; D gene ambiguous. V shed 7 bases and J shed 1 base, with 10 bases lying between them. Germline values: CDR1 SEHNR, CDR2 FQNEAQ (reference sequence). The CDR3 has 13 residues. For the CDR3, the DNA is TGTGCCAGCATCAAAGACGGGAACACTGAAGCTTTCTTT. This gives the protein CASIKDGNTEAFF.

This chain connects TRBV5-1 to TRBJ1-2, with no clear D. Between the trimmed V and J ends, which lost 5 bases and 0 bases, there was a span of 14 bases. In germline, CDR1 is SGHRS, CDR2 YFSETQ. The length of the CDR3 is 15 residues. In nucleotides, the CDR3 is TGCGCCAGCAGAAGTGGCCGAGAGACTAACTATGGCTACACCTTC. Protein sequence: CASRSGRETNYGYTF.

The genes are TRBV10-3 and TRBJ1-2; possible D gene TRBD1, 5 bases. Trimming took 6 bases from V and 7 from J, leaving 12 bases between them. The CDR3 consists of 12 residues. Germline CDR1 ENHRY, CDR2 SYGVKD. The CDR3 region is CAISLGTGGYTF. The CDR3 DNA sequence: TGTGCCATCAGCCTGGGGACGGGTGGCTACACCTTC.

This CDR3 is CASSLSGENGYTF. The DNA for the CDR3 is TGTGCCAGCAGTTTATCGGGGGAGAATGGCTACACCTTC. The genes are TRBV28 and TRBJ1-2; D possibly corresponds to TRBD1 (5 bases). The germline gives CDR1 MDHEN, CDR2 SYDVKM. This CDR3 region has 13 residues. V lost 1 base and J lost 6, with 9 bases in between.

The rearrangement joins TRBV29-1 to TRBJ2-2, with 9 bases that match TRBD1. V lost 7 bases, J lost 3 bases, and 15 bases stayed unmatched. Per germline, CDR1 SQVTM and CDR2 ANQGSEA. This CDR3 spans 17 amino acids. The DNA for the CDR3 is TGCAGCGCGTGGCGCGTACCGGGACAGGGCTACACCGGGGAGCTGTTTTTT. It is translated as CSAWRVPGQGYTGELFF.

CDR3 region: CASSSRGQSYNEQFF. The DNA for the CDR3 is TGTGCCAGCAGCTCCAGAGGCCAATCCTACAATGAGCAGTTCTTC. V and J are TRBV7-3 and TRBJ2-1; no reliable D call. V lost 4 bases to trimming and J lost 1 base, with 11 bases between them. The length of the CDR3 is 15 residues. Germline values: CDR1 SGHTA, CDR2 FQGTGA.

This clone appeared a single time. The rearrangement joins TRBV2 to TRBJ2-3, with 8 nucleotides matching TRBD2. After removal of 2 bases from V and 5 bases from J, the junction contained 6 bases not matched to a gene. CDR1 and CDR2 (germline): SNHLY, FYNNEI. This CDR3 contains 15 residues. CDR3 DNA: TGTGCCAGCAGTGAACCCCAGCGGGAGTTAGATACGCAGTATTTT. It translates to CASSEPQRELDTQYF.

A word on this clone: Other nucleotide sequences in the sample specify the same CDR3. The genes are TRBV28 and TRBJ1-2; 9 nucleotides line up with TRBD1. CDR1 MDHEN and CDR2 SYDVKM come from the germline V gene. V was clipped by 6 bases and J by 2 bases; unmatched bases: 1. The CDR3 runs to 13 residues. In DNA form, the CDR3 reads TGTGCCAGCAGGGGACAGGGAAACTATGGCTACACCTTC. Amino acid sequence: CASRGQGNYGYTF.

This clone was seen only once. This rearrangement joins TRBV6-1 to TRBJ2-5; 8 bases map to TRBD1. The CDR3 is 15 amino acids. V was pared by 6 bases and J by 4 bases, with 10 bases of the junction left unmatched. CDR1 and CDR2 (germline): MNHNS, SASEGT. The CDR3, as DNA: TGTGCCAGCAGGTCCCTCGTACAGGGGGGAGAGACCCAGTACTTC. Translated: CASRSLVQGGETQYF.

The CDR3 nucleotides are TGTGCCAGCTCAATAACCCCGGACAGCGCTAACTATGGCTACACCTTC. Protein sequence: CASSITPDSANYGYTF. This chain connects TRBV18 to TRBJ1-2, with D perhaps matching TRBD1 (6 bases). The V gene's germline CDR1 is KGHSH and CDR2 LQKENI. The CDR3 sequence is 16 residues long. The ends were cut back, 5 bases at V and 0 bases at J, with 16 bases in the middle.

This chain joins TRBV5-6 and TRBJ2-5, with 15 bases lining up with TRBD2. J gave up 5 bases and V 4 bases, and 6 bases lay outside the gene matches. From germline, CDR1 is SGHDT and CDR2 YYEEEE. This CDR3 is 16 amino acids long. CDR3 DNA sequence: TGTGCCAGCAGCGGGGGACTAGCGGGAGGAGGGGAGACCCAGTACTTC. Amino acids: CASSGGLAGGGETQYF.

The CDR3 DNA reads as TGTGCCAGTAGTATAGGGGAGTGGTTGGTAGGCACAGATACGCAGTATTTT. Translating gives CASSIGEWLVGTDTQYF. The chain uses TRBV19 and TRBJ2-3, with D possibly TRBD2 on 5 matching bases. This CDR3 has 17 residues. Germline V gene data show CDR1 as LNHDA and CDR2 as SQIVND (reference sequence). Deletions cut 1 base from V and 1 base from J, with 15 bases between.

On this clone itself: Different DNA sequences within this sample yield the same CDR3. V and J are TRBV28 and TRBJ2-2; D is undetermined. Per the germline V gene, CDR1 is MDHEN and CDR2 is SYDVKM. V lost 6 bases to trimming and J lost 5 bases, with 10 bases between them. The CDR3 sequence is 13 residues long. CDR3 nucleotide sequence: TGTGCCAGCAGCCCCCCTGGGACCGGGGAGCTGTTTTTT. This translates into CASSPPGTGELFF. Based on the CDR3 plus reference TRBV28 and TRBJ2-2, the full variable domain is DVKVTQSSRYLVKRTGEKVFLECVQDMDHENMFWYRQDPGLGLRLIYFSYDVKMKEKGDIPEGYSVSREKKERFSLILESASTNQTSMYLCASSPPGTGELFFGEGSRLTVL.

Of note for this clone: A much larger clone differs from this one at a single base, so this may be a read error. Other DNA sequences within the sample encode an identical CDR3. This chain uses TRBV7-8 with TRBJ1-2, with TRBD1 matching over 7 bases. This CDR3 is 16 amino acids long. Germline V gives CDR1 SGHVS, CDR2 FQNEAQ. The CDR3 DNA sequence: TGCGCCAGCAGCCCCTATGAAGGGACAGATAACTATGGCTACACCTTC. Residues: CASSPYEGTDNYGYTF.

The rearrangement joins TRBV6-8 to TRBJ2-5; tentative D call: TRBD1 (5 bases). Per the germline V gene, CDR1 is MNHGY and CDR2 is SAAAGT. The length of the CDR3 is 13 residues. Trimming removed 6 bases at V and 6 bases at J, with 14 bases between. The CDR3 DNA reads as TGTGCCAGCAGAAGACAGCCACAGAAGACCCAGTACTTC. It specifies CASRRQPQKTQYF.

This chain connects TRBV25-1 to TRBJ2-7; 8 bases are a match to TRBD2. V dropped 2 bases and J dropped 3; count of bases not matched to a gene: 6. The germline gives CDR1 MGHDK, CDR2 SYGVNS. This CDR3 comprises 15 residues. Here the CDR3 reads CASSEEPSGSYEQYF. The CDR3 DNA follows: TGTGCCAGCAGTGAAGAGCCCAGCGGGAGCTACGAGCAGTACTTC.

This clone was found a few times. The sample holds other DNA sequences that translate to the same CDR3. The rearrangement uses TRBV18 and TRBJ2-7; the D gene is possibly TRBD1 (5 bases). The CDR3 is made up of 13 amino acids. The germline gives CDR1 KGHSH, CDR2 LQKENI. Trimming took 2 bases from V and 3 from J, leaving 8 bases between them. CDR3 region: CASSPETVYEQYF. The DNA for the CDR3 is TGTGCCAGCTCACCAGAGACAGTCTACGAGCAGTACTTC.

Ten or more counts support this clone. The chain uses TRBV30 and TRBJ2-7, with 12 bases matching TRBD1. The V and J ends lost 3 bases and 9 bases, in that order; junction bases with no gene match: 12. Germline CDR1 GTSNPN, CDR2 SVGIG (reference sequence). The CDR3 totals 15 residues. CDR3 DNA sequence: TGTGCCTGGAGGTACCGGGACAGGGGGCCGGGAGGGCAGTACTTC. Its protein is CAWRYRDRGPGGQYF. Variable domain in full (rest from reference TRBV30 and TRBJ2-7): SQTIHQWPATLVQPVGSPLSLECTVEGTSNPNLYWYRQAAGRGLQLLFYSVGIGQISSEVPQNLSASRPQDRQFILSSKKLLLSDSGFYLCAWRYRDRGPGGQYFGPGTRLTVT.